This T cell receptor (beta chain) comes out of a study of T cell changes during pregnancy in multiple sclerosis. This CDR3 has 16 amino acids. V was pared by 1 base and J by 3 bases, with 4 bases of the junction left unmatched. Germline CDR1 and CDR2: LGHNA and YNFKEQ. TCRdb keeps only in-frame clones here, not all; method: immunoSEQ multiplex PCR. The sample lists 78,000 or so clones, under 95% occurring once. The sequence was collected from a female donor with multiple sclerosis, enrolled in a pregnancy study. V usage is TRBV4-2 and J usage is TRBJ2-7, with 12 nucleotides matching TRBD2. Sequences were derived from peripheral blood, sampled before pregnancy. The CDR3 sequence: CASSQGLLAGGYEQYF. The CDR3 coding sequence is TGTGCCAGCAGCCAAGGCTTACTAGCGGGGGGCTACGAGCAGTACTTC.